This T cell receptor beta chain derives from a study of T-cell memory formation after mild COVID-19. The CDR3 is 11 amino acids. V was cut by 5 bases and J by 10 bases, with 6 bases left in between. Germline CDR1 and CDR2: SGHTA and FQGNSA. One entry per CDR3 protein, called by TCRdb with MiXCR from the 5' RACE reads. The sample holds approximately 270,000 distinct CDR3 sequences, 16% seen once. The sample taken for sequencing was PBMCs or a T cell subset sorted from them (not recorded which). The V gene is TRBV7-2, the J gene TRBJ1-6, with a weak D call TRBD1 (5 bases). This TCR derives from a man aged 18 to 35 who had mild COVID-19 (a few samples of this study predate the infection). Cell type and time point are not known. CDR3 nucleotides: TGTGCCAGCAGCAGGGGATCACCCCTCCACTTT. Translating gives CASSRGSPLHF.